The rows below give T cell receptor beta chains drawn from one sample of a study of cytomegalovirus exposure and HLA in healthy donors. Profiled with immunoSEQ multiplex PCR; TCRdb holds only in-frame clones, not every one. The top ten hold 2% to 2.5% of the sample, which has 95,000 to 150,000 clones, 70% to 90% seen once. Sequences were obtained from PBMCs. These receptor sequences come from a woman aged 25 to 39 in good health and CMV-seronegative. Each CDR3 is given with its conserved first and last residue. A D gene is named only where the DNA matches it firmly. Clone size is given for some rows only: seen once, a few or many times, or a class if the clone is expanded.

12	TRBJ2-7	TRBV2	.	.	TGTGCCAGCAGTGACGGGGCGGGGGAGCAGTACTTC	CASSDGAGEQYF
15	TRBJ2-2	TRBV27	.	once	TGTGCCAGCAGTTTAAGCCCAGGGTACACCGGGGAGCTGTTTTTT	CASSLSPGYTGELFF
13	TRBJ2-7	TRBV10-3	TRBD1	.	TGTGCCATCGGACAGGGGACCTTCTACGAGCAGTACTTC	CAIGQGTFYEQYF
14	TRBJ2-1	TRBV11-2	TRBD1	.	TGTGCCAGCAGCCGTGACACAGGGGTCAATGAGCAGTTCTTC	CASSRDTGVNEQFF
15	TRBJ2-7	TRBV19	TRBD2	.	TGTGCCAGTAGTTGGAATGGACTAGCTTCCTACGAGCAGTACTTC	CASSWNGLASYEQYF
14	TRBJ1-2	TRBV5-1	TRBD1	.	TGCGCCAGCAGCCCCGGACAGGGTAGGGTGTGGTACACCTTC	CASSPGQGRVWYTF
17	TRBJ2-3	TRBV15	.	.	TGTGCCACCAGCAGAGTTCTCGGCGGGGCAAGCACAGATACGCAGTATTTT	CATSRVLGGASTDTQYF
14	TRBJ2-7	TRBV27	.	.	TGTGCCAGCAGTTTATCCGCGACAGGCTACGAGCAGTACTTC	CASSLSATGYEQYF
16	TRBJ2-2	TRBV4-1	TRBD1	.	TGCGCCAGCAGCCAGAGACAGGGGGCGAACACCGGGGAGCTGTTTTTT	CASSQRQGANTGELFF
13	TRBJ2-7	TRBV6-1	.	few	TGTGCCAGCACCTCCGTTAGTTCCTACGAGCAGTACTTC	CASTSVSSYEQYF
14	TRBJ1-4	TRBV28	.	.	TGTGCCAGCAGTCTTCAGGGTGAGAGTGAAAAACTGTTTTTT	CASSLQGESEKLFF
16	TRBJ2-3	TRBV7-2	TRBD2	once	TGTGCCAGCAGCCCAACTAGCGGGGGCCCGGGGAATACGCAGTATTTT	CASSPTSGGPGNTQYF
14	TRBJ1-6	TRBV6-1	TRBD1	few	TGTGCCACTACGACAGGGGGCAAGAATTCACCCCTCCACTTT	CATTTGGKNSPLHF
14	TRBJ1-2	TRBV6-1	TRBD1	once	TGTGCCAGCAGTGAATACGACAGGGGCAATGGCTACACCTTC	CASSEYDRGNGYTF
15	TRBJ2-3	TRBV18	TRBD1	.	TGTGCCAGCTCCCTAACACAGGGGTTGGCAGATACGCAGTATTTT	CASSLTQGLADTQYF
13	TRBJ1-4	TRBV30	TRBD1	.	TGTGCCTGGAGACAGGGGGCTAATGAAAAACTGTTTTTT	CAWRQGANEKLFF
15	TRBJ2-5	TRBV25-1	.	.	TGTGCCAGCAGTGAATGGTCCGGACTCCAAGAGACCCAGTACTTC	CASSEWSGLQETQYF
15	TRBJ1-1	TRBV11-2	TRBD1	.	TGTGCCAGCAGCCGCCGAGGGGGCGGGAACACTGAAGCTTTCTTT	CASSRRGGGNTEAFF
15	TRBJ1-3	TRBV18	TRBD1	.	TGTGCCAGCTCACCGGACAGGAGCTCTGGAAACACCATATATTTT	CASSPDRSSGNTIYF
18	TRBJ1-3	TRBV18	TRBD1	.	TGTGCCAGCTCACCACGAGGACAGGGCGCCCTTGGGAGAAACACCATATATTTT	CASSPRGQGALGRNTIYF
16	TRBJ2-7	TRBV7-8	TRBD1	.	TGTGCCAGCAGCTCCCCGACAGGGAGACTCTCCTACGAGCAGTACTTC	CASSSPTGRLSYEQYF
15	TRBJ1-1	TRBV5-8	.	.	TGTGCCAGCAGCTTCTATGGGCTGATATCCACTGAAGCTTTCTTT	CASSFYGLISTEAFF
15	TRBJ1-5	TRBV6-5	TRBD1	.	TGTGCCAGCAGAGGCCCGGACAGGGAGGGTCAGCCCCAGCATTTT	CASRGPDREGQPQHF
16	TRBJ1-1	TRBV4-2	.	.	TGTGCCAGCAGCCAGACCCCTCAGACAGGCATGAGCGTAGCTTTCTTT	CASSQTPQTGMSVAFF
13	TRBJ1-1	TRBV7-2	.	.	TGTGCCAGCAGCAGACAGGAGAACACTGAAGCTTTCTTT	CASSRQENTEAFF
13	TRBJ2-2	TRBV4-1	.	.	TGCGCCAGCAGCCCCAGGGAGGCCGGGGAGCTGTTTTTT	CASSPREAGELFF
14	TRBJ2-2	TRBV2	TRBD1	.	TGTGCCAGCAGGCAGGACAGGTACACCGGGGAGCTGTTTTTT	CASRQDRYTGELFF
14	TRBJ2-4	TRBV27	TRBD1	.	TGTGCTAGCAGTCTGCCGGGACAGATGAACATTCAGTACTTC	CASSLPGQMNIQYF
16	TRBJ2-1	TRBV28	TRBD2	.	TGTGCCAGCAGTATCGTAGCGGGGGCCTCCTACAATGAGCAGTTCTTC	CASSIVAGASYNEQFF
15	TRBJ2-7	TRBV6-1	TRBD1	.	TGTGCCAGTTTCGGGCGGACAGGTACAACCTACGAGCAGTACTTC	CASFGRTGTTYEQYF
17	TRBJ2-7	TRBV25-1	TRBD2	.	TGTGCCAGCAGTGAATATCCCCTAGCGGGCGTCTCCTACGAGCAGTACTTC	CASSEYPLAGVSYEQYF
16	TRBJ2-2	TRBV5-1	.	.	TGCGCCAGCAGCTTGGGGTCAGGGGCGAACACCGGGGAGCTGTTTTTT	CASSLGSGANTGELFF
14	TRBJ2-7	TRBV4-1	.	.	TGCGCCAGCAGCCAAGCTAAAGGACAGTACGAGCAGTACTTC	CASSQAKGQYEQYF
13	TRBJ2-5	TRBV27	.	few	TGTGCCAGCAGACAGCTGAAACAAGAGACCCAGTACTTC	CASRQLKQETQYF
15	TRBJ2-7	TRBV4-1	.	few	TGCGCCAGCAGCCAGACAGGGAGGAACTCCTACGAGCAGTACTTC	CASSQTGRNSYEQYF
14	TRBJ1-1	TRBV7-9	.	.	TGTGCCAGCAGCTTAATAGGTACGACTTCGGAAGCTTTCTTT	CASSLIGTTSEAFF
12	TRBJ1-2	TRBV29-1	TRBD1	.	TGCAGCGTTGAAGGGGACAGATATGGCTACACCTTC	CSVEGDRYGYTF
16	TRBJ2-1	TRBV5-4	TRBD2	.	TGTGCCAGCAGCACCCGACTAGCGGGGTACAACAATGAGCAGTTCTTC	CASSTRLAGYNNEQFF
14	TRBJ1-5	TRBV2	.	.	TGTGCCAGCAGTGAGGAAGGGGGTGGACAGCCCCAGCATTTT	CASSEEGGGQPQHF
15	TRBJ2-1	TRBV7-8	.	.	TGTGCCAGCAGTTTGGAACGGGCAGGGCACAATGAGCAGTTCTTC	CASSLERAGHNEQFF